This entry lists 19 T cell receptor beta chains sequenced from one sample in a study of identical twins. TCRdb analysed the 5' RACE reads with MiXCR anew, one entry per CDR3 protein. The sample yields fewer than 800,000 distinct CDR3 sequences, roughly 7.1% seen once. This sample also appeared in a second study, on yellow fever vaccine responses in identical twins.

Specimen: PBMCs. The source of these receptors is a woman aged 18-29 years in good health.

The genes are TRBV7-8 and TRBJ1-5, with D possibly being TRBD1 (5 bases). This CDR3 contains 14 residues. The V gene lost 1 base and the J gene lost 9 bases, with 13 bases spanning the gap. Germline V gene sequence: CDR1 SGHVS, CDR2 FQNEAQ. The CDR3 reads CASSLEAGYSPQHF. The CDR3 DNA reads TGTGCCAGCAGCTTAGAGGCAGGGTATTCGCCCCAGCATTTT. Based on the CDR3 plus reference TRBV7-8 and TRBJ1-5, the full variable domain is GAGVSQSPRYKVAKRGQDVALRCDPISGHVSLFWYQQALGQGPEFLTYFQNEAQLDKSGLPSDRFFAERPEGSVSTLKIQRTQQEDSAVYLCASSLEAGYSPQHFGDGTRLSIL.

The chain couples TRBV19 to TRBJ2-2, with 9 bases identical to TRBD1. CDR1 is LNHDA, CDR2 SQIVND, per germline (reference sequence). With V trimmed by 6 bases and J by 7 bases, 9 bases remained unmatched. The CDR3 contains 15 residues. The CDR3 bases are TGTGCCAGTAGCACCGGGACAGGGCTCGGCGGGGAGCTGTTTTTT. Translation: CASSTGTGLGGELFF.

In this sample, this clonotype turned up a few times. The chain joins TRBV20-1 to TRBJ2-1, with 12 bases aligning to TRBD1. Germline CDR1 and CDR2: DFQATT and SNEGSKA (reference sequence). CDR3 length equals 16 residues. Losses at the gene ends were 2 bases for V and 6 bases for J; bases not matched to a gene: 8. The CDR3 region is CSARSPGQGAINEQFF. The CDR3 bases are TGCAGTGCTAGAAGTCCGGGACAGGGGGCGATCAATGAGCAGTTCTTC.

The sample holds many counts of this clonotype. The chain links TRBV12-3 or TRBV12-4 to TRBJ2-5; the D gene is possibly TRBD2 (5 bases). This CDR3 region has 14 residues. Trimming stripped 7 bases from V and 1 base from J, with 13 bases between. In DNA form, the CDR3 reads TGTGCCAGCAACTTCGAGGGTCCCCAAGAGACCCAGTACTTC. It translates to CASNFEGPQETQYF.

In its sample, this clonotype was seen a few times. The chain carries TRBV7-2 and TRBJ2-1; possibly TRBD1 for D (5 bases). Trimming took 1 base from V and 2 from J, leaving 9 bases between them. This CDR3 comprises 15 residues. Germline-derived CDR1 and CDR2 are SGHTA and FQGNSA. The CDR3 sequence is CASSLEVGAYNEQFF. The CDR3 DNA follows: TGTGCCAGCAGCTTAGAAGTAGGGGCCTACAATGAGCAGTTCTTC.

This clonotype was recorded many times. CDR3 sequence (DNA): TGTGCCAGCAGTTTCCAGGACGGTAACACTGAAGCTTTCTTT. Its translation: CASSFQDGNTEAFF. V is TRBV6-5 and J is TRBJ1-1; D gene ambiguous. The CDR3 is 14 residues long. Germline CDR1 MNHEY, CDR2 SVGAGI. Trimming cost V 4 bases and J 2 bases, with 11 bases left between them.

This chain links TRBV25-1 with TRBJ1-5; D gene unclear. Per the germline V gene, CDR1 is MGHDK and CDR2 is SYGVNS. V shed 2 bases and J shed 5 bases, with 13 bases lying between them. The CDR3 sequence is 15 residues long. The CDR3 protein is CASSEMGKGDQPQHF. CDR3 in DNA: TGTGCCAGCAGTGAAATGGGCAAGGGTGATCAGCCCCAGCATTTT.

The V gene is TRBV12-3 or TRBV12-4, the J gene TRBJ1-2; 7 bases are shared with TRBD1. J was trimmed by 5 bases and V by 7 bases; bases with no gene match: 7. The CDR3 is made up of 13 amino acids. CDR3 sequence: CASIRKQGYGYTF. The CDR3 DNA is TGTGCCAGCATCAGGAAACAGGGGTATGGCTACACCTTC.

V is TRBV12-3 or TRBV12-4 and J is TRBJ1-1; 9 bases line up with TRBD1. CDR3 length: 14 amino acids. Trimming removed 2 bases from V and 4 bases from J; junction bases left unmatched: 2. The chain's CDR3 is CASSLTGGGTEAFF. The CDR3 bases are TGTGCCAGCAGTTTAACAGGGGGCGGCACTGAAGCTTTCTTT.

The chain joins TRBV20-1 to TRBJ1-4, with a possible D match to TRBD1 (6 bases). The CDR3 consists of 16 residues. Trimming left V 0 bases short and J 0 bases short, with 11 bases between. From germline, CDR1 is DFQATT and CDR2 SNEGSKA (reference sequence). The CDR3 loop reads CSARDFRGATNEKLFF. The DNA of the CDR3 is TGCAGTGCTAGAGATTTCAGGGGCGCAACTAATGAAAAACTGTTTTTT.

This clonotype was observed many times. The CDR3 DNA reads TGCAGTGCTAGAGATTCGGCGGGCTTCTACAATGAGCAGTTCTTC. Protein sequence: CSARDSAGFYNEQFF. The chain carries TRBV20-1 and TRBJ2-1; the D gene is possibly TRBD2 (5 bases). This CDR3 spans 15 amino acids. Looked up from germline, CDR1 is DFQATT and CDR2 is SNEGSKA (reference sequence). The ends were cut back, 0 bases at V and 3 bases at J, with 12 bases in the middle.

This clonotype was detected a few times. In DNA, the CDR3 is TGTGCCAGCAGTTCCCCCTCTTCCGGGATATCGGAGCAGTTCTTC. Amino acids: CASSSPSSGISEQFF. The chain has TRBV12-3 or TRBV12-4 and TRBJ2-1; possibly TRBD2 for D (5 bases). This CDR3 has 15 amino acids. V lost 4 bases to trimming and J lost 10 bases, with 20 bases between them.

There are a few counts of this clonotype. A much larger clone differs from this one at a single base, so this may be a read error. The chain has TRBV28 and TRBJ2-7; TRBD1 might be the D (5 bases). Germline V gives CDR1 MDHEN, CDR2 SYDVKM. The CDR3 is 13 amino acids. With 3 bases removed from V and 2 bases from J, the gap between germline ends came to 8 bases. The CDR3 here is CASSFQGPYEQYF. Written as DNA, the CDR3 is TGTGCCAGCAGTTTCCAGGGTCCCTACGAGCAGTACTTC. Supplemented by reference TRBV28 and TRBJ2-7, the full variable domain reads DVKVTQSSRYLVKRTGEKVFLECVQDMDHENMFWYRQDPGLGLRLIYFSYDVKMKEKGDIPEGYSVSREKKERFSLILESASTNQTSMYLCASSFQGPYEQYFGPGTRLTVT.

This clonotype has ten or more counts. CDR3 DNA: TGTGCCAGCAGCCCCCGGGGGGGGCATACCTACGAGCAGTACTTC. It specifies CASSPRGGHTYEQYF. The gene calls are TRBV12-3 or TRBV12-4 and TRBJ2-7, with TRBD2 matching over 8 bases. The CDR3 extends over 15 amino acids. V gave up 6 bases and J gave up 2 bases; unmatched junction bases: 9.

This clonotype was observed a handful of times. This sequence joins TRBV20-1 and TRBJ2-1; no definite D call. This CDR3 is 14 amino acids long. The germline gives CDR1 DFQATT, CDR2 SNEGSKA (reference sequence). The V end lost 0 bases, the J end lost 5 bases, and 11 bases lay between the germline ends. DNA of the CDR3: TGCAGTGCTAGAGATTCCCGAGGTGACAATGAGCAGTTCTTC. It is translated as CSARDSRGDNEQFF.

This clonotype has more than one count but fewer than ten. The chain has TRBV12-3 or TRBV12-4 and TRBJ2-3; either TRBD1 or TRBD2 may supply D (5 bases each). The CDR3 length is 19 residues. Trimming cost V 3 bases and J 1 base, with 23 bases left between them. Here the CDR3 reads CASSFLVGTRIFGTDTQYF. Written as DNA, the CDR3 is TGTGCCAGCAGTTTCCTCGTTGGGACCCGGATCTTCGGCACAGATACGCAGTATTTT.

The DNA of the CDR3 is TGTGCCAGCAGCCTCAGGGTTCACACTGAAGCTTTCTTT. Translated, it gives CASSLRVHTEAFF. The V gene is TRBV14, the J gene TRBJ1-1, with TRBD1 as a possible D gene (5 bases). There are 13 residues in the CDR3. V dropped 4 bases and J dropped 3 bases, with 9 bases sitting between them. Per germline, CDR1 SGHDN and CDR2 FVKESK.

This clonotype has ten or more counts. This chain links TRBV12-3 or TRBV12-4 with TRBJ2-2; 7 nucleotides agree with TRBD2. CDR3 length: 13 residues. V trimming: 6 bases; J trimming: 4 bases; junction bases outside the gene matches: 2. The DNA for the CDR3 is TGTGCCAGCAGGGGCGGGGGCACCGGGGAGCTGTTTTTT. Protein: CASRGGGTGELFF.

Ten or more counts support this clonotype. The chain is built from TRBV12-3 or TRBV12-4 and TRBJ2-1, with D unclear. The CDR3 loop spans 17 amino acids. The germline V and J ends were trimmed by 3 bases and 0 bases, with 15 bases remaining between them. CDR3 nucleotide sequence: TGTGCCAGCAGTTTTTGGGCCCTCGGTAGCTCCTACAATGAGCAGTTCTTC. It yields the protein CASSFWALGSSYNEQFF.